Listed here are 23 T cell receptor beta chains from one sample, sequenced in a study of tumour-infiltrating T cells in Burkitt lymphoma. Here immunoSEQ multiplex PCR was the method, and the copy in TCRdb shows in-frame clones only, minus some. The sample lists more than 45,000 clones, around a third occurring once. The sample was tumor tissue. These TCRs come from a human donor with Burkitt lymphoma.

This clone occurred a few times. The J gene is TRBJ1-2, the V gene TRBV5-1; 8 bases agree with TRBD1. The CDR3 runs 13 residues. Germline CDR1 SGHRS, CDR2 YFSETQ. The ends lost 5 bases at V and 5 bases at J; junction bases unmatched: 5. The CDR3 sequence is CASRGQGGYGYTF. The CDR3, as DNA: TGCGCCAGCAGAGGACAGGGCGGTTATGGCTACACCTTC.

V is TRBV19 and J is TRBJ2-3; D not certain. Germline assignment: CDR1 LNHDA and CDR2 SQIVND (reference sequence). The CDR3 runs to 13 residues. The V gene lost 7 bases and the J gene lost 1 base, with 9 bases spanning the gap. CDR3 nucleotide sequence: TGTGCCAGTAAGGTTTGGGGCACAGATACGCAGTATTTT. This translates into CASKVWGTDTQYF.

This clone was seen only a few times. The genes are TRBV6-1 and TRBJ1-2, with a weak D call TRBD1 (6 bases). V was clipped by 11 bases and J by 6 bases, with 16 bases between them. Germline lookup yields CDR1 MNHNS and CDR2 SASEGT. CDR3 length equals 12 residues. The CDR3 loop is CASALSGDGYTF. The CDR3 bases are TGTGCCTCCGCTCTCTCAGGGGATGGCTACACCTTC.

This chain joins TRBV19 and TRBJ1-1, with D uncertain. Between the trimmed V and J ends, which lost 7 bases and 0 bases, there was a span of 9 bases. CDR3 length equals 13 residues. CDR1 LNHDA and CDR2 SQIVND come from the germline V gene (reference sequence). CDR3 in amino acids: CASTSALNTEAFF. CDR3 sequence (DNA): TGTGCCAGTACTTCCGCGTTGAACACTGAAGCTTTCTTT. The full variable domain, completed using reference TRBV19 and TRBJ1-1, is DGGITQSPKYLFRKEGQNVTLSCEQNLNHDAMYWYRQDPGQGLRLIYYSQIVNDFQKGDIAEGYSVSREKKESFPLTVTSAQKNPTAFYLCASTSALNTEAFFGQGTRLTVV.

The genes are TRBV23-1 and TRBJ1-4, with 10 bases that match TRBD1. TRBV23-1 is reported as an ORF; its role is uncertain. V shed 4 bases and J 8 bases; nucleotides not matched to a gene: 13. This CDR3 is built from 17 residues. The CDR3: CASSRAGQGKREEKLFF. The DNA of the CDR3 is TGCGCCAGCAGTCGGGCGGGACAGGGGAAGCGTGAGGAAAAACTGTTTTTT.

This chain connects TRBV2 to TRBJ2-5, with D uncertain. Trimming shortened V by 3 bases and J by 5 bases, and 4 bases separated the two germline ends. The CDR3 has 11 residues. Germline lookup yields CDR1 SNHLY and CDR2 FYNNEI. Here the CDR3 DNA reads TGTGCCAGCAGTGATGGCGAGACCCAGTACTTC. It translates to CASSDGETQYF. Together with reference TRBV2 and TRBJ2-5, the CDR3 gives the full variable domain: EPEVTQTPSHQVTQMGQEVILRCVPISNHLYFYWYRQILGQKVEFLVSFYNNEISEKSEIFDDQFSVERPDGSNFTLKIRSTKLEDSAMYFCASSDGETQYFGPGTRLLVL.

The chain has TRBV5-1 and TRBJ2-5, with a weak D call TRBD2 (5 bases). The germline V gene encodes CDR1 SGHRS and CDR2 YFSETQ. Trimming left V 1 base short and J 5 bases short, with 12 bases between. This CDR3 is 14 amino acids long. CDR3 sequence: CASSLSGRGETQYF. CDR3 nucleotides: TGCGCCAGCAGCTTGAGCGGTCGTGGGGAGACCCAGTACTTC.

The V call is TRBV7-9, the J call TRBJ1-5, with a weak D call TRBD1 (6 bases). V lost 3 bases and J lost 6, with 18 bases in between. Germline V CDR1 and CDR2: SEHNR, FQNEAQ (reference sequence). The length of the CDR3 is 16 residues. In DNA, the CDR3 is TGTGCCAGCAGCTTTAGTGCGCAGGGGTTTAGTCAGCCCCAGCATTTT. Its translation is CASSFSAQGFSQPQHF.

This clone came up a few times. The V and J genes are TRBV28 and TRBJ2-3, with 7 bases identical to TRBD2. CDR3 size: 14 residues. Germline assignment: CDR1 MDHEN and CDR2 SYDVKM. The V gene end was trimmed by 6 bases and the J gene end by 6 bases; junction bases not matched to a gene: 9. This CDR3 is CASSPGLVRDTQYF. The CDR3 DNA reads TGTGCCAGCAGCCCCGGACTAGTCAGGGATACGCAGTATTTT.

This chain links TRBV6-6 with TRBJ1-5; D is possibly TRBD1 (6 bases). The ends were cut back, 6 bases at V and 0 bases at J, with 9 bases in the middle. The CDR3 is made up of 14 amino acids. The V gene's germline CDR1 is MNHNY and CDR2 SVGAGI (reference sequence). CDR3 sequence reads: CASRDRNSNQPQHF. The CDR3 DNA follows: TGTGCCAGCAGGGACAGAAATAGCAATCAGCCCCAGCATTTT.

This clone showed up just a few times. This chain connects TRBV5-8 to TRBJ1-2; 7 nucleotides line up with TRBD1. V lost 4 bases, J lost 10 bases, and 10 bases stayed unmatched. Germline V lookup: CDR1 SGHTS, CDR2 YDEGEE. The length of the CDR3 is 13 residues. Here the CDR3 reads CASSRRTGPFYTF. The CDR3 DNA sequence: TGTGCCAGCAGCCGCCGGACAGGACCTTTCTACACCTTC.

In its sample, this clone was seen a few times. The chain couples TRBV7-6 to TRBJ2-5, with D possibly TRBD2 on 5 matching bases. Trimming removed 1 base at V and 1 base at J, with 10 bases between. The CDR3 runs 15 residues. CDR1 is SGHVS, CDR2 FNYEAQ, per germline. This CDR3 reads CASSLVPGSQETQYF. The CDR3 nucleotides read TGTGCCAGCAGCTTAGTTCCGGGGTCCCAAGAGACCCAGTACTTC.

This clone was counted only a few times. The CDR3 nucleotides are TGCAGCGTTGAAGACATGCCAGATACGCAGTATTTT. Protein product: CSVEDMPDTQYF. The rearrangement links TRBV29-1 to TRBJ2-3; no firm D call. Germline CDR1 and CDR2: SQVTM and ANQGSEA. Deletions cut 0 bases from V and 4 bases from J, with 5 bases between. The CDR3 spans 12 residues.

This chain connects TRBV5-3 to TRBJ2-2; tentative D call: TRBD1 (6 bases). TRBV5-3 is labeled an ORF, and its function is uncertain. The CDR3 is made up of 16 amino acids. Trimming cost V 4 bases and J 0 bases, with 13 bases left between them. CDR3 nucleotides: TGTGCCAGAAGCCCCTATGGGGGCACGAACACCGGGGAGCTGTTTTTT. Translating gives CARSPYGGTNTGELFF.

This chain joins TRBV7-9 and TRBJ1-2; D might be TRBD1 (5 bases). V gave up 3 bases and J gave up 6 bases, with 11 bases separating them. CDR1 SEHNR and CDR2 FQNEAQ come from the germline V gene (reference sequence). This CDR3 is built from 13 residues. CDR3 DNA sequence: TGTGCCAGCAGCTTGAGGGGCGGCAATGGCTACACCTTC. Translating gives CASSLRGGNGYTF.

The chain links TRBV19 to TRBJ2-2, with 9 bases that match TRBD1. The length of the CDR3 is 14 residues. Germline V gene lookup returns CDR1 LNHDA and CDR2 SQIVND (reference sequence). With 6 bases clipped from V and 4 bases from J, the junction kept 3 bases outside the gene matches. Here the CDR3 reads CASRGQGFTGELFF. In DNA form, the CDR3 reads TGTGCCAGTAGAGGACAGGGGTTCACCGGGGAGCTGTTTTTT. Supplemented by reference TRBV19 and TRBJ2-2, the full variable domain reads DGGITQSPKYLFRKEGQNVTLSCEQNLNHDAMYWYRQDPGQGLRLIYYSQIVNDFQKGDIAEGYSVSREKKESFPLTVTSAQKNPTAFYLCASRGQGFTGELFFGEGSRLTVL.

J is TRBJ1-6 and V is TRBV7-6; 8 bases are a match to TRBD1. Germline CDR1 is SGHVS and CDR2 is FNYEAQ. This CDR3 region has 17 residues. V shed 6 bases and J 5 bases; nucleotides not matched to a gene: 12. The CDR3 loop reads CASRRGRGPKNNSPLHF. DNA for the CDR3: TGTGCCAGCAGGAGAGGCAGGGGGCCAAAGAATAATTCACCCCTCCACTTT.

This sequence joins TRBV4-1 and TRBJ2-7; D gene uncertain. V was shortened by 4 bases and J by 0 bases, with 7 bases between the two germline ends. The CDR3 is made up of 13 amino acids. Per germline, CDR1 MGHRA and CDR2 YSYEKL. The DNA of the CDR3 is TGCGCCAGCAGCCGCGGAATCTCCTACGAGCAGTACTTC. It yields the protein CASSRGISYEQYF.

The CDR3, as DNA: TGTGCCAGCTCACCGGGGACAGGCGGGGGCTACGAGCAGTACTTC. It is translated as CASSPGTGGGYEQYF. The V and J genes are TRBV18 and TRBJ2-7, with a tentative D call TRBD1 (8 bases). Germline V CDR1 and CDR2: KGHSH, LQKENI. V lost 3 bases and J 3 bases, leaving 15 bases between the germline ends. This CDR3 has 15 amino acids.

The chain uses TRBV4-3 and TRBJ1-3; D unclear. V was clipped by 3 bases and J by 4 bases, with 13 bases between them. Per the germline V gene, CDR1 is LGHNA and CDR2 is YSLEER. CDR3 size: 15 residues. The chain's CDR3 is CASSQLGPSGNTIYF. CDR3 DNA: TGCGCCAGCAGCCAGCTTGGACCCTCCGGAAACACCATATATTTT.

CDR3 bases: TGTGCCAGCAGGGCCGGGACGTCTAATGAAAAACTGTTTTTT. Translated: CASRAGTSNEKLFF. The rearrangement links TRBV2 to TRBJ1-4, with D perhaps matching TRBD1 (5 bases). This CDR3 region has 14 residues. V was clipped by 6 bases and J by 3 bases, with 11 bases between them. CDR1 SNHLY and CDR2 FYNNEI come from the germline V gene.

The J gene is TRBJ2-7, the V gene TRBV7-8; no firm D call. This CDR3 has 15 residues. V was shortened by 2 bases and J by 3 bases, with 14 bases between the two germline ends. Germline loops: CDR1 SGHVS, CDR2 FQNEAQ. The CDR3: CASSLTRGQHYEQYF. CDR3 bases: TGTGCCAGCAGCTTAACAAGAGGCCAGCACTACGAGCAGTACTTC.

This chain links TRBV4-1 with TRBJ1-6; D possibly corresponds to TRBD1 (5 bases). Trimming took off 1 base at V and 0 bases at J, with 10 bases between the two ends. The CDR3 spans 17 residues. Germline V gene lookup returns CDR1 MGHRA and CDR2 YSYEKL. DNA of the CDR3: TGCGCCAGCAGCCAAGGGGGACCAGGCTCCTATAATTCACCCCTCCACTTT. Translating gives CASSQGGPGSYNSPLHF.